The 29 T cell receptor beta chains in this list originate from one sample, sequenced in a study of T cell responses to AZD1222 COVID-19 vaccine. Produced via immunoSEQ multiplex PCR; TCRdb's table is partial and in-frame only. The sample includes fewer than 150,000 clones, under 90% of them seen just once. The sample in question was peripheral blood, obtained on day 0 of AZD1222 vaccination. These receptors came from an adult in good health.

CDR3 bases: TGTGCCAGCACCCTGACGGCAGGGGCTGGAAACACCATATATTTT. As protein: CASTLTAGAGNTIYF. J is TRBJ1-3 and V is TRBV6-5, with D possibly matching TRBD1 (6 bases). The germline V gene has CDR1 MNHEY and CDR2 SVGAGI. The CDR3 has 15 amino acids. Trimming took off 7 bases at V and 2 bases at J, with 15 bases between the two ends.

This clone was counted between two and nine times. The chain employs TRBV18 and TRBJ1-2; 8 nucleotides match TRBD1. J lost 5 bases, V lost 3 bases, and 2 bases had no gene match. The CDR3 is 13 residues long. The germline V gene encodes CDR1 KGHSH and CDR2 LQKENI. The CDR3 DNA reads as TGTGCCAGCTCACCGGACAGGGAGTATGGCTACACCTTC. Amino acids: CASSPDREYGYTF.

This clone occurred a few times. This chain's CDR3 is CASSVSWGEKLFF. The CDR3 nucleotides are TGTGCCAGCAGCGTATCCTGGGGTGAAAAACTGTTTTTT. This sequence joins TRBV6-5 and TRBJ1-4; D is uncertain. The CDR3 loop spans 13 amino acids. Trimming took off 6 bases at V and 7 bases at J, with 12 bases between the two ends. The V gene's germline CDR1 is MNHEY and CDR2 SVGAGI.

The CDR3 DNA is TGTGCCAGCACCTCGGGGCTAGCAGAGACCCAGTACTTC. This codes for CASTSGLAETQYF. The chain employs TRBV6-6 and TRBJ2-5, with D perhaps TRBD1 or TRBD2 (5 bases each). The CDR3 contains 13 residues. Looked up from germline, CDR1 is MNHNY and CDR2 is SVGAGI (reference sequence). V was cut by 7 bases and J by 4 bases, with 13 bases left in between.

The V gene is TRBV7-9, the J gene TRBJ2-3; TRBD2 aligns across 9 bases. CDR1 is SEHNR, CDR2 FQNEAQ, per germline (reference sequence). Trimming took 4 bases from V and 2 from J; bases not matched to a gene: 10. The CDR3 covers 17 residues. CDR3 residues: CASSWPPAGGNTDTQYF. CDR3 sequence (DNA): TGTGCCAGCAGCTGGCCCCCAGCGGGAGGCAACACAGATACGCAGTATTTT.

The genes are TRBV12-3 or TRBV12-4 and TRBJ1-5; D call uncertain. V was trimmed by 4 bases and J by 9 bases, leaving 7 bases between them. This CDR3 comprises 11 residues. In DNA, the CDR3 is TGTGCCAGCAGTTACAACGGGCCCCAGCATTTT. Amino acid sequence: CASSYNGPQHF.

CDR3 sequence reads: CASSEAGGETQYF. As DNA, the CDR3 is TGCGCCAGCAGTGAGGCAGGGGGAGAGACCCAGTACTTC. This chain links TRBV10-1 with TRBJ2-5; 7 nucleotides match TRBD1. Germline assignment: CDR1 WNHNN and CDR2 SYGVQD (reference sequence). The ends lost 2 bases at V and 4 bases at J; junction bases unmatched: 1. The CDR3 length is 13 residues.

V usage is TRBV3-1 (or the pseudogene TRBV3-2) and J usage is TRBJ2-5; no clear D. The germline V gene encodes CDR1 LGHDT and CDR2 YNNKEL (reference sequence). This CDR3 comprises 16 residues. V lost 3 bases and J lost 1, with 15 bases in between. In DNA, the CDR3 is TGTGCCAGCAGCCATAACCCTGGCGCGGCCCAAGAGACCCAGTACTTC. Its protein product is CASSHNPGAAQETQYF.

The rearrangement links TRBV27 to TRBJ2-7; 9 positions match TRBD1. V lost 5 bases to trimming and J lost 4 bases; unmatched junction nucleotides: 15. Germline V gene sequence: CDR1 MNHEY, CDR2 SMNVEV (reference sequence). The CDR3 extends over 17 amino acids. Written as DNA, the CDR3 is TGTGCCAGCAGTCGCCCACTCTCGGGACAGGGAGATTACGAGCAGTACTTC. This gives the protein CASSRPLSGQGDYEQYF.

The chain is built from TRBV6-5 and TRBJ1-1; possibly TRBD1 for D (5 bases). V was pared by 6 bases and J by 8 bases, with 13 bases between. This CDR3 is built from 12 residues. Germline CDR1 is MNHEY and CDR2 is SVGAGI. The CDR3 DNA is TGTGCCAGCAGGCCGCCGGGGGGGGAAGCTTTCTTT. Protein sequence: CASRPPGGEAFF.

The sample holds a few counts of this clone. V and J are TRBV5-1 and TRBJ1-5; D is possibly TRBD1 (6 bases). Trimming cost V 2 bases and J 4 bases, with 13 bases left between them. Germline CDR1 and CDR2: SGHRS and YFSETQ. The CDR3 contains 15 residues. CDR3 sequence reads: CASSFGTNMNQPQHF. The CDR3 coding sequence is TGCGCCAGCAGCTTCGGGACAAACATGAATCAGCCCCAGCATTTT.

The rearrangement joins TRBV9 to TRBJ2-7; TRBD1 is a possible D gene (6 bases). Germline V gene lookup returns CDR1 SGDLS and CDR2 YYNGEE. The CDR3 consists of 14 residues. The V end was cut by 0 bases, the J end by 4 bases, with 11 bases between. The CDR3 region is CASSVGAGEYEQYF. The CDR3 nucleotides read TGTGCCAGCAGCGTAGGGGCAGGGGAGTACGAGCAGTACTTC.

The rearrangement links TRBV27 to TRBJ1-2; the D is unclear. Trimming took off 3 bases at V and 6 bases at J, with 14 bases between the two ends. The CDR3 spans 14 residues. The V gene's germline CDR1 is MNHEY and CDR2 SMNVEV (reference sequence). This CDR3 is CASSFRSPVDGYTF. The CDR3 region has the DNA TGTGCCAGCAGTTTCCGCTCCCCTGTCGATGGCTACACCTTC.

The J gene is TRBJ1-2, the V gene TRBV7-3, with D possibly being TRBD1 (6 bases). Germline V gene lookup returns CDR1 SGHTA and CDR2 FQGTGA. Trimming removed 5 bases at V and 7 bases at J, with 17 bases between. The CDR3 sequence is 14 residues long. The CDR3 spells CASSPGGGSTGYTF. The CDR3 nucleotides read TGTGCCAGCAGCCCGGGAGGGGGGTCTACTGGCTACACCTTC.

The rearrangement links TRBV27 to TRBJ2-3; 8 bases are shared with TRBD2. Trimming removed 3 bases from V and 5 bases from J; junction bases left unmatched: 10. Germline CDR1 reads MNHEY; CDR2 reads SMNVEV (reference sequence). The CDR3 sequence is 16 residues long. This CDR3 is CASSFRASGGRDTQYF. The CDR3 nucleotides read TGTGCCAGCAGTTTCCGGGCCAGCGGGGGCCGAGATACGCAGTATTTT.

The chain joins TRBV10-3 to TRBJ2-7; 7 bases are shared with TRBD1. The germline V gene has CDR1 ENHRY and CDR2 SYGVKD. Trimming cost V 5 bases and J 3 bases; bases outside gene matches: 4. The CDR3 totals 13 residues. The CDR3 nucleotides read TGTGCCATCAGTAGGACAGGCGGCTACGAGCAGTACTTC. Translated, it gives CAISRTGGYEQYF.

The chain uses TRBV7-2 and TRBJ2-2; D gene uncertain. Germline V lookup: CDR1 SGHTA, CDR2 FQGNSA. V was trimmed by 0 bases and J by 5 bases, leaving 7 bases between them. The CDR3 runs 14 residues. In DNA, the CDR3 is TGTGCCAGCAGCTTAGCGTCGTTAACCGGGGAGCTGTTTTTT. It translates to CASSLASLTGELFF.

V is TRBV28 and J is TRBJ1-2; a weak D match, TRBD1 (5 bases). Germline V gene sequence: CDR1 MDHEN, CDR2 SYDVKM. The CDR3 is 13 residues long. V dropped 5 bases and J dropped 7 bases, with 14 bases sitting between them. This CDR3 is CASSPPGRFGYTF. The CDR3 DNA is TGTGCCAGCAGTCCCCCGGGACGATTTGGCTACACCTTC.

V gene TRBV28 combines with J gene TRBJ2-1; weak D call: TRBD2 (5 bases). This CDR3 is built from 15 residues. CDR1 MDHEN and CDR2 SYDVKM come from the germline V gene. V shed 5 bases and J shed 5 bases, with 16 bases lying between them. The CDR3 nucleotides are TGTGCCAGCAGTCCCGGTGCCGCGGGCGACAATGAGCAGTTCTTC. It codes for CASSPGAAGDNEQFF.

This chain links TRBV30 with TRBJ1-3, with 7 bases aligning to TRBD1. After removal of 1 base from V and 15 bases from J, the junction contained 6 bases not matched to a gene. The CDR3 has 11 amino acids. CDR1 is GTSNPN, CDR2 SVGIG, per germline (reference sequence). The CDR3: CAWSAGGTEYF. The DNA of the CDR3 is TGTGCCTGGAGTGCCGGGGGGACAGAATATTTT.

The chain combines TRBV28 with TRBJ1-5; D unresolved. Per germline, CDR1 MDHEN and CDR2 SYDVKM. The CDR3 sequence is 11 residues long. V was cut by 7 bases and J by 6 bases, with 7 bases left in between. The DNA for the CDR3 is TGTGCCAGCATGGAGGGTCAGCCCCAGCATTTT. Translation: CASMEGQPQHF. The full variable domain, in which reference TRBV28 and TRBJ1-5 provide the parts outside the CDR3, is DVKVTQSSRYLVKRTGEKVFLECVQDMDHENMFWYRQDPGLGLRLIYFSYDVKMKEKGDIPEGYSVSREKKERFSLILESASTNQTSMYLCASMEGQPQHFGDGTRLSIL.

The chain joins TRBV30 to TRBJ1-5; D gene unclear. This CDR3 has 13 residues. V was shortened by 2 bases and J by 2 bases, with 7 bases between the two germline ends. Germline values: CDR1 GTSNPN, CDR2 SVGIG (reference sequence). The DNA for the CDR3 is TGTGCCTGGAGTCTTACGGGCAATCAGCCCCAGCATTTT. As protein: CAWSLTGNQPQHF.

V gene TRBV18 combines with J gene TRBJ2-7; 7 nucleotides match TRBD2. V shed 3 bases and J 2 bases; nucleotides not matched to a gene: 4. Germline lookup yields CDR1 KGHSH and CDR2 LQKENI. The CDR3 length is 14 residues. The CDR3 spells CASSPLAAPYEQYF. CDR3 in DNA: TGTGCCAGCTCACCCCTAGCGGCCCCCTACGAGCAGTACTTC.

The chain carries TRBV24-1 and TRBJ2-3; D is ambiguous. Per the germline V gene, CDR1 is KGHDR and CDR2 is SFDVKD. This CDR3 comprises 15 residues. V lost 7 bases, J lost 2 bases, and 15 bases lay in between. The CDR3 coding sequence is TGTGCCACCAGCCAGGTTTCGGGCAACACAGATACGCAGTATTTT. Residues: CATSQVSGNTDTQYF.

This chain connects TRBV5-1 to TRBJ2-5; D assignment may be TRBD1 or TRBD2 (5 bases each). V shed 8 bases and J shed 1 base, with 12 bases lying between them. The germline V gene encodes CDR1 SGHRS and CDR2 YFSETQ. The CDR3 is 13 residues long. The CDR3 region is CASYRDVQETQYF. The CDR3, as DNA: TGCGCCAGTTACCGGGACGTCCAAGAGACCCAGTACTTC.

The chain joins TRBV6-5 to TRBJ1-5; D unclear. V gave up 7 bases and J gave up 3 bases, with 13 bases separating them. CDR1 and CDR2 from the germline V gene are MNHEY and SVGAGI. CDR3 length equals 14 residues. This chain's CDR3 is CASTEPQINQPQHF. The CDR3, as DNA: TGTGCCAGCACCGAGCCCCAGATCAATCAGCCCCAGCATTTT.

This chain connects TRBV2 to TRBJ2-6; 9 nucleotides match TRBD2. Germline CDR1 reads SNHLY; CDR2 reads FYNNEI. There are 18 residues in the CDR3. The J segment lost 1 base and the V segment lost 5 bases, leaving 9 bases of the junction unmatched. In nucleotides, the CDR3 is TGTGCCAGCAGTCCCGGTGCGGGGGGGCTTTCTGGGGCCAACGTCCTGACTTTC. Translating gives CASSPGAGGLSGANVLTF.

The rearrangement uses TRBV20-1 and TRBJ1-4, with D maybe TRBD1 (5 bases). The V end was cut by 3 bases, the J end by 4 bases, with 12 bases between. CDR1 is DFQATT and CDR2 is SNEGSKA in the germline V gene (reference sequence). The CDR3 extends over 14 amino acids. DNA for the CDR3: TGCAGTGCTAGTTTGGGGGGATATAATGAAAAACTGTTTTTT. Translated: CSASLGGYNEKLFF.

This chain connects TRBV28 to TRBJ1-5; TRBD1 is a possible D gene (5 bases). The V gene lost 5 bases and the J gene lost 7 bases, with 18 bases spanning the gap. This CDR3 is built from 15 residues. In germline, CDR1 is MDHEN, CDR2 SYDVKM. The CDR3 spells CASSLGRGVEQPQHF. Written as DNA, the CDR3 is TGTGCCAGCAGTCTCGGCCGGGGGGTCGAACAGCCCCAGCATTTT.